This T cell receptor (beta chain) was profiled in a study of identical twins. Each cDNA held unique molecular identifiers, and template switching gave it a universal primer site. TCRdb analysed the 5' RACE reads with MiXCR anew, one entry per CDR3 protein. The top ten clones hold around 0.25% of a sample with 1,800,000 or so distinct CDR3 sequences, under 35% of them seen once. As regards this clonotype: This clone may be a read error of a much larger clone one base away.

CDR3 length equals 17 residues. Per germline, CDR1 SGHAT and CDR2 FQNNGV. The donors were all healthy and Caucasian. This TCR came from a newborn girl in good health. Sequencing was performed on cord blood. The chain links TRBV11-2 to TRBJ2-4, with D possibly matching TRBD2 (6 bases). The CDR3, as DNA: TGTGCCAGCAGCTTCGCCGGGACTGCGCTAGCCAAAAACGTTCAGTACTTC. This gives the protein CASSFAGTALAKNVQYF.